Presented here are 3 T cell receptor beta chains from one specimen sequenced in a study of control samples from healthy donors and cancer patients. The data were produced by immunoSEQ multiplex PCR, yet TCRdb's version contains in-frame clones alone and is incomplete. The sample holds under 110,000 clones, about 89% seen once. The specimen was blood. These receptors were collected from a man aged 30 to 39 in good health.

This chain links TRBV5-6 with TRBJ2-7; D is unresolved. V shed 2 bases and J shed 0 bases, with 12 bases lying between them. Germline V gene data show CDR1 as SGHDT and CDR2 as YYEEEE. The CDR3 is made up of 15 amino acids. The CDR3 DNA reads as TGTGCCAGCAGCTTAGGACCCTGGAGCTCCTACGAGCAGTACGTC. Residues: CASSLGPWSSYEQYV.

The genes are TRBV7-2 and TRBJ2-7; 8 bases map to TRBD2. J gave up 5 bases and V 2 bases, and 14 bases lay outside the gene matches. In germline, CDR1 is SGHTA, CDR2 FQGNSA. The CDR3 is made up of 17 amino acids. The CDR3 here is CASSLSGAGGRSHEQYF. The CDR3 DNA reads as TGTGCCAGCAGCTTATCGGGGGCGGGAGGAAGGTCCCACGAGCAGTACTTC.

This clone showed up just a few times. The gene calls are TRBV2 and TRBJ1-2, with D perhaps TRBD1 (5 bases). V lost 7 bases to trimming and J lost 8 bases, with 17 bases between them. This CDR3 is built from 13 residues. Germline V gives CDR1 SNHLY, CDR2 FYNNEI. In DNA, the CDR3 is TGTGCCAGCACTCTCGGGACGGCCGCGGGCTACACCTTC. It is translated as CASTLGTAAGYTF.